The 29 T cell receptor beta chains below come from one sample, sequenced in a study of cytomegalovirus exposure and HLA in healthy donors. The PCR employed 60 Vbeta primers together with 13 Jbeta primers. Measured with immunoSEQ multiplex PCR; TCRdb has only the in-frame clones, and not every one. The sample carries some 200,000 clones, approximately 82% recorded once. Specimen: PBMCs. The receptors were sampled from a woman in her 30s in good health and CMV-seronegative.

CDR3 sequence (DNA): TGTGCCAGCAGCTTTACAGGGCTCGGTCAAGAGACCCAGTACTTC. Protein product: CASSFTGLGQETQYF. The chain links TRBV5-4 to TRBJ2-5, with D possibly matching TRBD1 (6 bases). The CDR3 totals 15 residues. Trimming took 2 bases from V and 2 from J, leaving 13 bases between them. Per the germline V gene, CDR1 is SGHNT and CDR2 is YYREEE (reference sequence).

J is TRBJ1-1 and V is TRBV9; D unresolved. From germline, CDR1 is SGDLS and CDR2 YYNGEE. With 3 bases removed from V and 4 bases from J, the gap between germline ends came to 13 bases. This CDR3 spans 14 amino acids. Here the CDR3 DNA reads TGTGCCAGCAGCGCCTCTTCAGGCCGCACTGAAGCTTTCTTT. Amino acid sequence: CASSASSGRTEAFF.

Concerning this clone: The same CDR3 also results from other DNA sequences found in this sample. The rearrangement uses TRBV4-1 and TRBJ2-7, with TRBD2 identical over 7 bases. This CDR3 comprises 17 residues. J gave up 2 bases and V 1 base, and 11 bases lay outside the gene matches. Germline CDR1 reads MGHRA; CDR2 reads YSYEKL. This CDR3 is CASSQVGFRGLPYEQYF. The CDR3 DNA reads as TGCGCCAGCAGCCAAGTGGGCTTTCGGGGACTACCCTACGAGCAGTACTTC.

The rearrangement joins TRBV19 to TRBJ1-2, with D hard to call. Germline CDR1 is LNHDA and CDR2 is SQIVND (reference sequence). The CDR3 runs 15 residues. The V and J ends lost 2 bases and 2 bases respectively, with 12 bases between them. CDR3 loop: CASSISAEGNYGYTF. CDR3 bases: TGTGCCAGTAGTATATCCGCGGAGGGAAACTATGGCTACACCTTC.

This chain connects TRBV28 to TRBJ1-2; 7 bases align to TRBD1. V was pared by 6 bases and J by 5 bases, with 0 bases of the junction left unmatched. The CDR3 length is 11 residues. Germline lookup yields CDR1 MDHEN and CDR2 SYDVKM. CDR3 DNA: TGTGCCAGCAGCAGGGGGTATGGCTACACCTTC. Protein: CASSRGYGYTF.

This clone was counted a few times. The rearrangement joins TRBV11-1 to TRBJ1-2, with D unclear. From germline, CDR1 is SGHAT and CDR2 FQDESV (reference sequence). There are 14 residues in the CDR3. V lost 7 bases and J lost 7, with 19 bases in between. CDR3 amino acids: CASTFDPTGGGYTF. The CDR3 DNA follows: TGTGCCAGCACCTTTGACCCCACCGGCGGTGGCTACACCTTC.

The V call is TRBV5-1, the J call TRBJ1-5, with D possibly matching TRBD1 (5 bases). The CDR3 consists of 15 residues. V was cut by 2 bases and J by 4 bases, with 13 bases left in between. The germline gives CDR1 SGHRS, CDR2 YFSETQ. CDR3 residues: CASSLGGASNQPQHF. CDR3 DNA: TGCGCCAGCAGCTTAGGTGGGGCTAGTAATCAGCCCCAGCATTTT.

The CDR3 DNA is TGTGCCAGTTTCACATTCGGACTAGCGGGGATTAACACCGGGGAGCTGTTTTTT. Protein sequence: CASFTFGLAGINTGELFF. The chain joins TRBV19 to TRBJ2-2; 12 bases match TRBD2. The CDR3 has 18 residues. With 8 bases clipped from V and 2 bases from J, the junction kept 12 bases outside the gene matches. Germline CDR1 reads LNHDA; CDR2 reads SQIVND (reference sequence). The entire variable domain, with the rest obtained from reference TRBV19 and TRBJ2-2, is as follows: DGGITQSPKYLFRKEGQNVTLSCEQNLNHDAMYWYRQDPGQGLRLIYYSQIVNDFQKGDIAEGYSVSREKKESFPLTVTSAQKNPTAFYLCASFTFGLAGINTGELFFGEGSRLTVL.

The V gene is TRBV4-1, the J gene TRBJ2-2, with 9 bases that match TRBD1. With V trimmed by 6 bases and J by 4 bases, 6 bases remained unmatched. Germline assignment: CDR1 MGHRA and CDR2 YSYEKL. There are 15 residues in the CDR3. CDR3 coding DNA: TGCGCCAGCAGAACTGACAGGGGGAGCACCGGGGAGCTGTTTTTT. Translation: CASRTDRGSTGELFF.

The V call is TRBV28, the J call TRBJ2-3; weak D call: TRBD1 (5 bases). The germline V gene encodes CDR1 MDHEN and CDR2 SYDVKM. Between the trimmed V and J ends, which lost 3 bases and 2 bases, there was a span of 12 bases. The CDR3 loop spans 15 amino acids. CDR3 in DNA: TGTGCCAGCAGTTTCATACAGGCTTCCACAGATACGCAGTATTTT. It yields the protein CASSFIQASTDTQYF.

This sequence joins TRBV2 and TRBJ2-3, with 9 positions matching TRBD1. CDR3 length: 14 amino acids. The V gene's germline CDR1 is SNHLY and CDR2 FYNNEI. With V trimmed by 8 bases and J by 4 bases, 7 bases remained unmatched. CDR3 in DNA: TGTGCCAGCGATTCACAGGGGGCCGCAGATACGCAGTATTTT. Translating gives CASDSQGAADTQYF.

V gene TRBV15 combines with J gene TRBJ2-7; 7 nucleotides line up with TRBD1. The CDR3 extends over 18 amino acids. V shed 3 bases and J 3 bases; nucleotides not matched to a gene: 17. The germline V gene has CDR1 LNHNV and CDR2 YYDKDF (reference sequence). CDR3 nucleotides: TGTGCCACCAGCAGTCCCGGGACAGCCAGGGGATTTATCTACGAGCAGTACTTC. This sequence encodes CATSSPGTARGFIYEQYF.

The chain uses TRBV25-1 and TRBJ1-5; 7 bases match TRBD1. Germline V gives CDR1 MGHDK, CDR2 SYGVNS. With V trimmed by 2 bases and J by 4 bases, 8 bases remained unmatched. The CDR3 sequence is 16 residues long. CDR3 bases: TGTGCCAGCAGTGAAGCACGTGGACAGGTTAATCAGCCCCAGCATTTT. Residues: CASSEARGQVNQPQHF.

In its sample, this clone was seen a few times. The chain joins TRBV19 to TRBJ1-5, with 8 bases matching TRBD1. CDR3 size: 18 residues. V trimming: 1 base; J trimming: 0 bases; junction bases outside the gene matches: 8. Per the germline V gene, CDR1 is LNHDA and CDR2 is SQIVND (reference sequence). DNA for the CDR3: TGTGCCAGTAGTATAGGGACAGGGATAAGGCATAGCAATCAGCCCCAGCATTTT. This gives the protein CASSIGTGIRHSNQPQHF.

This rearrangement joins TRBV5-6 to TRBJ2-1, with 13 bases aligning to TRBD2. Germline V gives CDR1 SGHDT, CDR2 YYEEEE. CDR3 length: 16 amino acids. J gave up 2 bases and V 4 bases, and 3 bases lay outside the gene matches. The CDR3 here is CASSLGLAGAYNEQFF. The CDR3 coding sequence is TGTGCCAGCAGCCTAGGACTAGCGGGAGCCTACAATGAGCAGTTCTTC.

V is TRBV6-5 and J is TRBJ1-1; D is undetermined. The CDR3 contains 11 residues. V shed 3 bases and J shed 6 bases, with 5 bases lying between them. Germline V gene data show CDR1 as MNHEY and CDR2 as SVGAGI. The CDR3: CASSYPPEAFF. The DNA of the CDR3 is TGTGCCAGCAGTTATCCTCCTGAAGCTTTCTTT.

The chain couples TRBV6-1 to TRBJ1-6; 8 bases align to TRBD1. Germline lookup yields CDR1 MNHNS and CDR2 SASEGT. The CDR3 consists of 20 residues. After removal of 4 bases from V and 7 bases from J, the junction contained 21 bases not matched to a gene. The CDR3 loop reads CASSGPEDRAEQWWNSPLHF. Here the CDR3 DNA reads TGTGCCAGCAGTGGACCAGAGGACAGGGCGGAACAATGGTGGAATTCACCCCTCCACTTT.

The V call is TRBV2, the J call TRBJ2-5, with TRBD1 matching 11 bases. Losses at the gene ends were 4 bases for V and 4 bases for J; bases not matched to a gene: 2. CDR1 is SNHLY and CDR2 is FYNNEI in the germline V gene. The CDR3 is 14 amino acids. CDR3 residues: CASSVGTGGETQYF. CDR3 coding DNA: TGTGCCAGCAGTGTCGGGACAGGGGGAGAGACCCAGTACTTC.

This clone was found a few times. The chain carries TRBV7-2 and TRBJ2-1; no definite D call. Trimming pared 5 bases from V and 9 bases from J, leaving 5 bases between. This CDR3 comprises 10 residues. CDR1 and CDR2 from the germline V gene are SGHTA and FQGNSA. CDR3 loop: CASSRSEQFF. The CDR3 bases are TGTGCCAGCAGCCGGAGTGAGCAGTTCTTC.

The CDR3 protein is CASSPGAGYYEQYF. Written as DNA, the CDR3 is TGTGCCAGCAGCCCCGGAGCGGGATACTACGAGCAGTACTTC. The chain uses TRBV7-2 and TRBJ2-7; TRBD2 matches at 7 bases. Unmatched junction bases numbered 7, after V lost 5 bases and J lost 3 bases. CDR1 and CDR2 (germline): SGHTA, FQGNSA. The CDR3 is made up of 14 amino acids.

The chain employs TRBV4-1 and TRBJ2-5; 10 bases align to TRBD2. The CDR3 runs to 15 residues. The germline V gene has CDR1 MGHRA and CDR2 YSYEKL. The ends lost 1 base at V and 4 bases at J; junction bases unmatched: 3. The CDR3 DNA is TGCGCCAGCAGCCAAGCTGGGACTAGCGCAGAGACCCAGTACTTC. The encoded protein is CASSQAGTSAETQYF.

The rearrangement joins TRBV10-3 to TRBJ2-7, with a weak D call TRBD2 (5 bases). Germline assignment: CDR1 ENHRY and CDR2 SYGVKD. V dropped 2 bases and J dropped 5 bases, with 10 bases sitting between them. This CDR3 contains 13 residues. Here the CDR3 reads CAISERTVNEQYF. The CDR3 nucleotides read TGTGCCATCAGTGAGCGGACTGTTAACGAGCAGTACTTC.

This clone has a handful of counts. This chain links TRBV28 with TRBJ2-7; 11 bases map to TRBD2. Germline CDR1 reads MDHEN; CDR2 reads SYDVKM. CDR3 size: 14 residues. J lost 6 bases, V lost 2 bases, and 3 bases had no gene match. In DNA, the CDR3 is TGTGCCAGCAGTTTAACTAGCGGGAGCGGCGAGCAGTACTTC. Translated: CASSLTSGSGEQYF.

The chain employs TRBV19 and TRBJ1-4, with D hard to call. The V end lost 3 bases, the J end lost 3 bases, and 11 bases lay between the germline ends. CDR1 and CDR2 (germline): LNHDA, SQIVND (reference sequence). The CDR3 consists of 15 residues. The CDR3 region has the DNA TGTGCCAGTAGTATCGTGGGCAGATCTAATGAAAAACTGTTTTTT. Translating gives CASSIVGRSNEKLFF. Full variable domain (missing parts from reference TRBV19 and TRBJ1-4): DGGITQSPKYLFRKEGQNVTLSCEQNLNHDAMYWYRQDPGQGLRLIYYSQIVNDFQKGDIAEGYSVSREKKESFPLTVTSAQKNPTAFYLCASSIVGRSNEKLFFGSGTQLSVL.

There are a few counts of this clone. J is TRBJ2-1 and V is TRBV2; possible D gene TRBD2, 6 bases. The CDR3 spans 12 residues. Trimming left V 6 bases short and J 8 bases short, with 11 bases between. Germline CDR1 is SNHLY and CDR2 is FYNNEI. CDR3 nucleotides: TGTGCCAGCAGGGGGGGAGGAGATGAGCAGTTCTTC. This translates into CASRGGGDEQFF.

The chain recombines TRBV7-5 with TRBJ1-2; TRBD1 reflects the table's D call only, with no check against the DNA. TRBV7-5 is a pseudogene segment. The CDR3 is 15 residues long. The CDR3 nucleotides are TGTGTCAGAAGCTCCGCCCCTCAGGGGAGCTATGGCTACACCTTC. This gives the protein CVRSSAPQGSYGYTF.

This clone has a single count. The V call is TRBV9, the J call TRBJ2-5; 8 bases line up with TRBD2. Germline trimming cut 0 bases from V and 4 bases from J; bases unmatched to any gene: 5. Germline V gene lookup returns CDR1 SGDLS and CDR2 YYNGEE. This CDR3 spans 15 amino acids. Here the CDR3 DNA reads TGTGCCAGCAGCGTAGCGGGAGGGCGACGAGAGACCCAGTACTTC. Encoded protein: CASSVAGGRRETQYF.

This clone was recorded only once. The chain uses TRBV5-1 and TRBJ1-2, with TRBD1 as a possible D gene (6 bases). The length of the CDR3 is 13 residues. The germline V gene has CDR1 SGHRS and CDR2 YFSETQ. V lost 4 bases to trimming and J lost 6 bases, with 13 bases between them. CDR3 in amino acids: CASSPTGTHGYTF. The CDR3 DNA reads as TGCGCCAGCAGCCCAACAGGGACCCATGGCTACACCTTC.

The gene calls are TRBV9 and TRBJ1-2, with 7 bases lining up with TRBD1. V shed 3 bases and J 4 bases; nucleotides not matched to a gene: 6. Per germline, CDR1 SGDLS and CDR2 YYNGEE. CDR3 length equals 14 residues. The CDR3 nucleotides are TGTGCCAGCAGCGGAGACAGGGCCCTCTATGGCTACACCTTC. It codes for CASSGDRALYGYTF. Full variable domain (remainder filled in from reference TRBV9 and TRBJ1-2): DSGVTQTPKHLITATGQRVTLRCSPRSGDLSVYWYQQSLDQGLQFLIQYYNGEERAKGNILERFSAQQFPDLHSELNLSSLELGDSALYFCASSGDRALYGYTFGSGTRLTVV.